This T cell receptor (beta chain) was identified during a study of T cells in Graves' hyperthyroidism and ophthalmopathy. Findings and limits, study-wide: Ophthalmopathy and stable hyperthyroidism were told apart by a 13 V-J model.

TCR beta CDR3 regions were amplified from RNA. TCR CDR3 regions were first amplified by RT-PCR with HTBI primers. TCRdb re-analysed the multiplex PCR reads in MiXCR, keeping a single row per CDR3 protein. Among about 640,000 distinct CDR3 sequences listed, less than 25% were seen once. In regard to this clonotype: The antigen remains unidentified.

The CDR3 has 16 residues. The junction had 7 bases not matched to a gene; V was cut back by 6 bases and J by 0 bases. The germline gives CDR1 LNHDA, CDR2 SQIVND (reference sequence). Sequenced material: blood. The clonotype comes from a man under 40 with Graves' ophthalmopathy. The chain recombines TRBV19 with TRBJ1-5, with 8 bases fitting TRBD1. CDR3 bases: TGTGCCAGTAGAGACAGGGGCCTTACTAGCAATCAGCCCCAGCATTTT. This sequence encodes CASRDRGLTSNQPQHF.